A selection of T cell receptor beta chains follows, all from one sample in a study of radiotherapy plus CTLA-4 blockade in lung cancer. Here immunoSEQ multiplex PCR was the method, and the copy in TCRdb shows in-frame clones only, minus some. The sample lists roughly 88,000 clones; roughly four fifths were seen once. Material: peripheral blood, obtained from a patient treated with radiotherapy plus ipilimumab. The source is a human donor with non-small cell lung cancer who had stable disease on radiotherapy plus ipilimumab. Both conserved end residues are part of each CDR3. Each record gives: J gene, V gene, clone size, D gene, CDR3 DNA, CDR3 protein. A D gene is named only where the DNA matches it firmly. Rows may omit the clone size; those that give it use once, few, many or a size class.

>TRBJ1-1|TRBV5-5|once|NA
TGTGCCAGCAGCTTAAACACTGAAGCTTTCTTT
CASSLNTEAFF
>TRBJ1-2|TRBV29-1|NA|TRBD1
TGCAGCGTTGAAAGGGACAGGGGGCGGGGCTACACCTTC
CSVERDRGRGYTF
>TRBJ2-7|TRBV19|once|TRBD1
TGTGCCAGTAGTACCTATTCCGGGACAGGCTCCTACGAGCAGTACTTC
CASSTYSGTGSYEQYF
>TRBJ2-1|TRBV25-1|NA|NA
TGTGCCATTTCGGCGGGGCCCCCCAATGAGCAGTTCTTC
CAISAGPPNEQFF
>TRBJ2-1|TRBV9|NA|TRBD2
TGTGCCAGCAGCGCCCCAGGAGGGACTAGCGGTTATAATGAGCAGTTCTTC
CASSAPGGTSGYNEQFF
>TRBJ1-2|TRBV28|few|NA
TGTGCCAGCAGTTTAGGGAGAGCAAACTATGGCTACACCTTC
CASSLGRANYGYTF
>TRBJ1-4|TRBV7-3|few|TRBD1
TGTGCCAGCAGCCCAGGGGGCAGTGATGAAAAACTGTTTTTT
CASSPGGSDEKLFF
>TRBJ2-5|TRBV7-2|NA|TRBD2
TGTGCCAGCAGCCCGGGACTAGCGATACAAGAGACCCAGTACTTC
CASSPGLAIQETQYF
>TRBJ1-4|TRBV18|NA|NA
TGTGCCAGCTCACCGGACCTAGAGGAAAAACTGTTTTTT
CASSPDLEEKLFF
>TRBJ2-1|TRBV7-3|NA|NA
TGTGCCAGCAGCCCGACCGTCATAGGCAGGAGCTCCTACAATGAGCAGTTCTTC
CASSPTVIGRSSYNEQFF
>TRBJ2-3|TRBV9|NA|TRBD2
TGTGCCAGCAGCGTAGAGAGCGGGGGCCCCACAGATACGCAGTATTTT
CASSVESGGPTDTQYF
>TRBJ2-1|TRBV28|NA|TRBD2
TGTGCCAGCAGTTTACCCCGGACTAGCGGGGTGAGCTCCTACAATGAGCAGTTCTTC
CASSLPRTSGVSSYNEQFF
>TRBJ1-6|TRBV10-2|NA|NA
TGCGCCAGCAGGGACCAACGGGCCTATAATTCACCCCTCCACTTT
CASRDQRAYNSPLHF
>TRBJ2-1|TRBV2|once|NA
TGTGCCAGCAACCTCGGGTCCTACAATGAGCAGTTCTTC
CASNLGSYNEQFF
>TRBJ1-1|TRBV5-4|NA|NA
TGTGCCAGCAGCAGGGACTTGAACACTGAAGCTTTCTTT
CASSRDLNTEAFF
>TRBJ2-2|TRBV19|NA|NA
TGTGCCAGTGCGGACTTCACCGGGGAGCTGTTTTTT
CASADFTGELFF
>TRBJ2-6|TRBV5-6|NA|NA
TGTGCCAGCAGCTTGTACTTCTCTGGGGCCAACGTCCTGACTTTC
CASSLYFSGANVLTF
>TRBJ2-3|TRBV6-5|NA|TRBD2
TGTGCCAGCAGTCAACTAGCGGAGTCCACAGATACGCAGTATTTT
CASSQLAESTDTQYF
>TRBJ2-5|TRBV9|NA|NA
TGTGCCAGCAGCGGGCCGGGGATGGAGACCCAGTACTTC
CASSGPGMETQYF
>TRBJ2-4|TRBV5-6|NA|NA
TGTGCCAGCAGCTTGGACCGGTCATGGGACATTCAGTACTTC
CASSLDRSWDIQYF
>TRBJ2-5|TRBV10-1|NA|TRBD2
TGCGCCAGCAGTAAGACTAGCGGGGCCCAAGAGACCCAGTACTTC
CASSKTSGAQETQYF
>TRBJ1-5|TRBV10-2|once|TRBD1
TGCGCCAGCAACCGACAGGGGGCTAGCAATCAGCCCCAGCATTTT
CASNRQGASNQPQHF
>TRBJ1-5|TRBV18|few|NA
TGTGCCAGCTCACCTCAGGACGGTGGCAATCAGCCCCAGCATTTT
CASSPQDGGNQPQHF
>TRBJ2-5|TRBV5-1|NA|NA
TGCGCCAGCAGCGTAGGGTCTCAAGAGACCCAGTACTTC
CASSVGSQETQYF
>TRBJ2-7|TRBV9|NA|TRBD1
TGTGCCAGCAGCGTAGGGCAGGGGGACGAGCAGTACTTC
CASSVGQGDEQYF
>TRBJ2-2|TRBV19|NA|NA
TGTGCCAGTCAAGCGCAGGGGACGTACACCGGGGAGCTGTTTTTT
CASQAQGTYTGELFF
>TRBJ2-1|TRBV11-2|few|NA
TGTGCCAGCAGCTTAGCCAGTTTCTCCTACAATGAGCAGTTCTTC
CASSLASFSYNEQFF
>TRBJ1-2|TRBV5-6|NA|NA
TGTGCCAGCAGCTTGGCCGGCAGACCTAACTATGGCTACACCTTC
CASSLAGRPNYGYTF
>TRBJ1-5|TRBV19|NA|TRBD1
TGTGCCAGCCACAGGGGGCTGAGCAATCAGCCCCAGCATTTT
CASHRGLSNQPQHF
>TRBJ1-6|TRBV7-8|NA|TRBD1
TGTGCCAGCAGCCGGGACAGTTATAATTCACCCCTCCACTTT
CASSRDSYNSPLHF
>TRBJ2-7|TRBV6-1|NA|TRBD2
TGTGCCAGCAGTGGGACTAGCGGGAGAGTTCCCTACGAGCAGTACTTC
CASSGTSGRVPYEQYF
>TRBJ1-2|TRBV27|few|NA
TGTGCCAGCTGGGGACCTTCTAGAGAGGGCTACACCTTC
CASWGPSREGYTF
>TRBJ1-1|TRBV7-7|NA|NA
TGTGCCAGCAGCCCCCAGGGAGGTACTGAAGCTTTCTTT
CASSPQGGTEAFF
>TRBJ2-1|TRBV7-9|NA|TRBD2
TGTGCCAGCAGCTCGGTAGCTAGCGGGAGTTATGAGCAGTTCTTC
CASSSVASGSYEQFF
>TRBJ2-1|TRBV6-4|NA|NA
TGTGCCAGCAGTGCCGCGTGGAATACCTACAATGAGCAGTTCTTC
CASSAAWNTYNEQFF
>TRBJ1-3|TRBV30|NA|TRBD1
TGTGCCTGGAAAGACAGGGGGACCTTCTCTGGAAACACCATATATTTT
CAWKDRGTFSGNTIYF
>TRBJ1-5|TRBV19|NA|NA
TGTGCCAGTCCCTTTGGACAGCCGTATAGCAATCAGCCCCAGCATTTT
CASPFGQPYSNQPQHF
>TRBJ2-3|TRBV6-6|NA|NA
TGTGCCAGCGGGGGATTGGGGGGCCGCACAGATACGCAGTATTTT
CASGGLGGRTDTQYF
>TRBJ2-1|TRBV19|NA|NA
TGTGCCAGTAGTATAGGAGCGGGCGCCCACAATGAGCAGTTCTTC
CASSIGAGAHNEQFF